This passage covers 14 T cell receptor beta chains from one sample sequenced in a study of shared clonotypes between healthy human individuals. Repertoires were generated with immunoSEQ multiplex PCR, while TCRdb's copy carries only in-frame clones and drops some. The table has about 450,000 clones, around 80% seen once; the top ten hold more than 10%. The specimen was PBMCs. Source of these receptors: a middle-aged woman in good health. Some clones in this sample may be carry-over from other donors' samples.

The rearrangement links TRBV11-3 to TRBJ2-5; D uncertain. This CDR3 has 13 amino acids. Germline CDR1 SGHNT, CDR2 YENEEA. The germline V and J ends were trimmed by 2 bases and 2 bases, with 6 bases remaining between them. This CDR3 reads CASSLWHQETQYF. The CDR3 region has the DNA TGTGCCAGCAGCTTATGGCATCAAGAGACCCAGTACTTC.

The CDR3 region is CASSKLRLAGGDTQYF. DNA for the CDR3: TGTGCCAGCAGCAAATTAAGACTAGCGGGAGGGGATACGCAGTATTTT. The gene calls are TRBV28 and TRBJ2-3, with 14 bases lining up with TRBD2. CDR1 MDHEN and CDR2 SYDVKM come from the germline V gene. CDR3 size: 16 residues. V was clipped by 6 bases and J by 6 bases; unmatched bases: 8. The whole variable domain, filled in from reference TRBV28 and TRBJ2-3, reads DVKVTQSSRYLVKRTGEKVFLECVQDMDHENMFWYRQDPGLGLRLIYFSYDVKMKEKGDIPEGYSVSREKKERFSLILESASTNQTSMYLCASSKLRLAGGDTQYFGPGTRLTVL.

V and J are TRBV30 and TRBJ2-1, with D possibly being TRBD2 (5 bases). CDR1 and CDR2 from the germline V gene are GTSNPN and SVGIG (reference sequence). Deletions cut 2 bases from V and 10 bases from J, with 21 bases between. The CDR3 runs to 15 residues. CDR3 nucleotides: TGTGCCTGGAGTTACTCAGAGGGCAGATTGAGAGAGCAGTTCTTC. It codes for CAWSYSEGRLREQFF.

This clone was found a few times. J is TRBJ1-2 and V is TRBV4-1; D not resolved. The CDR3 is 15 amino acids. Trimming shortened V by 1 base and J by 1 base, and 10 bases separated the two germline ends. Looked up from germline, CDR1 is MGHRA and CDR2 is YSYEKL. The CDR3 DNA reads TGCGCCAGCAGCCAAGCTCAGGCTCTTAACTATGGCTACACCTTC. It specifies CASSQAQALNYGYTF.

This rearrangement joins TRBV4-3 to TRBJ2-1, with TRBD2 matching over 9 bases. There are 15 residues in the CDR3. J gave up 5 bases and V 1 base, and 3 bases lay outside the gene matches. The V gene's germline CDR1 is LGHNA and CDR2 YSLEER. CDR3 DNA sequence: TGCGCCAGCAGCCAAGGGACTAGCGATCACAATGAGCAGTTCTTC. Residues: CASSQGTSDHNEQFF.

This clone appeared a few times. A junction end diverges from the germline sequence, so it may reflect a read error. The gene calls are TRBV2 and TRBJ1-4; 8 nucleotides agree with TRBD1. This CDR3 comprises 13 residues. In germline, CDR1 is SNHLY, CDR2 FYNNEI. The CDR3 bases are TGTGCCAGCAGTGAAGCCCGGGGGGACAGGCTCCTGTTT. Translating gives CASSEARGDRLLF.

V usage is TRBV19 and J usage is TRBJ2-6; TRBD2 aligns across 11 bases. The CDR3 runs 19 residues. The germline V gene encodes CDR1 LNHDA and CDR2 SQIVND (reference sequence). The ends lost 1 base at V and 1 base at J; junction bases unmatched: 6. The CDR3 spells CASSIAGTSGPSGANVLTF. In nucleotides, the CDR3 is TGTGCCAGTAGTATAGCCGGGACTAGCGGTCCATCTGGGGCCAACGTCCTGACTTTC.

The chain carries TRBV28 and TRBJ2-5, with D possibly matching TRBD2 (5 bases). This CDR3 spans 13 amino acids. CDR1 is MDHEN, CDR2 SYDVKM, per germline. V lost 10 bases, J lost 5 bases, and 17 bases lay in between. The CDR3 bases are TGTGCCAAGAAGAGGGCCAACGAGGAGACCCAGTACTTC. Translated, it gives CAKKRANEETQYF.

The table lists this clone with a few counts. The V gene is TRBV6-4, the J gene TRBJ1-1, with 8 bases lining up with TRBD1. V trimming: 4 bases; J trimming: 4 bases; junction bases outside the gene matches: 5. Germline V gene sequence: CDR1 MRHNA, CDR2 SNTAGT. CDR3 length equals 14 residues. The CDR3 nucleotides are TGTGCCAGCAGTGTGACAGGGGAGAGCACTGAAGCTTTCTTT. As protein: CASSVTGESTEAFF.

This clone was counted between two and nine times. The gene calls are TRBV7-9 and TRBJ2-2, with TRBD2 matching 10 bases. CDR1 and CDR2 (germline): SEHNR, FQNEAQ (reference sequence). The CDR3 consists of 17 residues. V dropped 4 bases and J dropped 8; count of bases not matched to a gene: 13. The DNA of the CDR3 is TGTGCCAGCAGCTCAAGGACTAGCGGAGACGGGGTAGGGGAGCTGTTTTTT. Translated: CASSSRTSGDGVGELFF.

J is TRBJ2-3 and V is TRBV5-4, with D possibly matching TRBD2 (6 bases). V was clipped by 4 bases and J by 0 bases, with 18 bases between them. Germline CDR1 and CDR2: SGHNT and YYREEE (reference sequence). The CDR3 has 17 residues. The CDR3 bases are TGTGCCAGCAGCCCGGCCGGGAGCCGAACTAGCACAGATACGCAGTATTTT. This encodes CASSPAGSRTSTDTQYF.

This clone was seen only once. This sequence joins TRBV7-9 and TRBJ1-3, with 8 bases lining up with TRBD1. The germline CDR1 and CDR2 sequences are SEHNR and FQNEAQ (reference sequence). This CDR3 contains 15 residues. V gave up 5 bases and J gave up 1 base; unmatched junction bases: 4. CDR3 bases: TGTGCCAGCAGCAGGACAGGGTTTTCTGGAAACACCATATATTTT. Translated, it gives CASSRTGFSGNTIYF.

V is TRBV7-8 and J is TRBJ1-5, with TRBD1 matching 12 bases. After removal of 5 bases from V and 8 bases from J, the junction contained 7 bases not matched to a gene. This CDR3 has 15 residues. Per the germline V gene, CDR1 is SGHVS and CDR2 is FQNEAQ. The CDR3 coding sequence is TGTGCCAGCAGCCGGGACAGGGGGCCGTTGGAGCCCCAGCATTTT. Its protein is CASSRDRGPLEPQHF.

This clone was detected many times. At the DNA level, this CDR3 is encoded by other sequences in the same sample as well. The J gene is TRBJ1-3, the V gene TRBV5-6; 7 nucleotides align to TRBD1. V lost 4 bases, J lost 0 bases, and 7 bases stayed unmatched. The CDR3 runs to 16 residues. CDR1 and CDR2 (germline): SGHDT, YYEEEE. CDR3 amino acids: CASSEGQPLSGNTIYF. Written as DNA, the CDR3 is TGTGCCAGCAGCGAGGGACAGCCTCTCTCTGGAAACACCATATATTTT. Full variable domain (outside the CDR3, taken from reference TRBV5-6 and TRBJ1-3): DAGVTQSPTHLIKTRGQQVTLRCSPKSGHDTVSWYQQALGQGPQFIFQYYEEEERQRGNFPDRFSGHQFPNYSSELNVNALLLGDSALYLCASSEGQPLSGNTIYFGEGSWLTVV.